Listed below are T cell receptor beta chains from one sample, sequenced in a study of cytomegalovirus exposure and HLA in healthy donors. TCRdb keeps only in-frame clones here, not all; method: immunoSEQ multiplex PCR. The sample shows around 92,000 clones, 81% of them seen only once. Sequenced: PBMCs. Receptors were obtained from a girl aged 2 to 10 in good health and CMV-seropositive. The CDR3 runs from the conserved cysteine through the conserved F or W. Fields, in order: V gene, D gene, J gene, clone size, CDR3 DNA, CDR3 protein. A D gene is named only where the DNA matches it firmly. The size of a clone is reported for some rows only, either as once, few or many, or as a class for expanded clones.

v_gene: TRBV6-6; d_gene: -; j_gene: TRBJ1-4; abundance: -; CDR3nt: TGTGCCAGCACAAGACAGGACCTTAATGAAAAACTGTTTTTT; CDR3aa: CASTRQDLNEKLFF
v_gene: TRBV9; d_gene: -; j_gene: TRBJ2-5; abundance: -; CDR3nt: TGTGCCAGCAGCGTAGCCCCAGGGATGGGGGAGACCCAGTACTTC; CDR3aa: CASSVAPGMGETQYF
v_gene: TRBV4-3; d_gene: TRBD2; j_gene: TRBJ2-1; abundance: few; CDR3nt: TGCGCCAGCAGCCAAGATACGGGGGGGAGCTACAATGAGCAGTTCTTC; CDR3aa: CASSQDTGGSYNEQFF
v_gene: TRBV28; d_gene: -; j_gene: TRBJ2-7; abundance: -; CDR3nt: TGTGCCAGCCTTGCTGACCCGGGACACTCCTACGAGCAGTACTTC; CDR3aa: CASLADPGHSYEQYF
v_gene: TRBV19; d_gene: -; j_gene: TRBJ1-4; abundance: -; CDR3nt: TGTGCCAGTAGTTCCCGACAAACAACTAATGAAAAACTGTTTTTT; CDR3aa: CASSSRQTTNEKLFF
v_gene: TRBV2; d_gene: -; j_gene: TRBJ1-2; abundance: -; CDR3nt: TGTGCCAGCGGTCGGGACTTGGATGGCTACACCTTC; CDR3aa: CASGRDLDGYTF
v_gene: TRBV28; d_gene: -; j_gene: TRBJ1-5; abundance: -; CDR3nt: TGTGCCAGCAGTTTGGCGAGGGAGTATCAGCCCCAGCATTTT; CDR3aa: CASSLAREYQPQHF
v_gene: TRBV7-2; d_gene: TRBD2; j_gene: TRBJ2-7; abundance: once; CDR3nt: TGTGCCAGCAGCCTCGGGACTAGCGGGAAATACGAGCAGTACTTC; CDR3aa: CASSLGTSGKYEQYF
v_gene: TRBV9; d_gene: TRBD1; j_gene: TRBJ1-4; abundance: -; CDR3nt: TGTGCCAGCAGCGAAGAGGGGGCTCGGACTAATGAAAAACTGTTTTTT; CDR3aa: CASSEEGARTNEKLFF
v_gene: TRBV27; d_gene: -; j_gene: TRBJ1-5; abundance: -; CDR3nt: TGTGCCAGTGGAGGACGTAACAATCAGCCCCAGCATTTT; CDR3aa: CASGGRNNQPQHF
v_gene: TRBV6-5; d_gene: -; j_gene: TRBJ1-5; abundance: -; CDR3nt: TGTGCCAGCAGTTACTCGACGGGGGGTCAGCCCCAGCATTTT; CDR3aa: CASSYSTGGQPQHF
v_gene: TRBV6-4; d_gene: TRBD2; j_gene: TRBJ2-2; abundance: few; CDR3nt: TGTGCCAGCAGTGACGGGACTAGCGGGAGAGTCGGGGAGCTGTTTTTT; CDR3aa: CASSDGTSGRVGELFF
v_gene: TRBV18; d_gene: -; j_gene: TRBJ1-1; abundance: -; CDR3nt: TGTGCCAGCTCCCAAATGGGGCACACTGAAGCTTTCTTT; CDR3aa: CASSQMGHTEAFF
v_gene: TRBV5-1; d_gene: -; j_gene: TRBJ1-2; abundance: -; CDR3nt: TGCGCCAGCAGCTTGTCAGGGTCTAACTATGGCTACACCTTC; CDR3aa: CASSLSGSNYGYTF
v_gene: TRBV28; d_gene: TRBD1; j_gene: TRBJ1-2; abundance: few; CDR3nt: TGTGCCAGCAGTTTTTATTCCGACAGGGGAAAGGGCTACACCTTC; CDR3aa: CASSFYSDRGKGYTF
v_gene: TRBV15; d_gene: -; j_gene: TRBJ1-5; abundance: -; CDR3nt: TGTGCCACCAGCAGAGATCCTAGGGGGGGAAATCAGCCCCAGCATTTT; CDR3aa: CATSRDPRGGNQPQHF
v_gene: TRBV29-1; d_gene: -; j_gene: TRBJ1-3; abundance: -; CDR3nt: TGCAGCGTTGAAGACGGACAGCGAAGCTCTGGAAACACCATATATTTT; CDR3aa: CSVEDGQRSSGNTIYF
v_gene: TRBV6-5; d_gene: -; j_gene: TRBJ2-2; abundance: -; CDR3nt: TGTGCCAGCAGTTGGTCTAGCGAGAGCACCGGGGAGCTGTTTTTT; CDR3aa: CASSWSSESTGELFF
v_gene: TRBV6-5; d_gene: -; j_gene: TRBJ2-7; abundance: -; CDR3nt: TGTGCCAGCAGTTACTCTTCCCCTGCGGTGCCAGCCGAGCAGTACTTC; CDR3aa: CASSYSSPAVPAEQYF
v_gene: TRBV7-9; d_gene: -; j_gene: TRBJ1-2; abundance: -; CDR3nt: TGTGCCGTCAGACAGGATTTTGGCTTC; CDR3aa: CAVRQDFGF
v_gene: TRBV28; d_gene: TRBD1; j_gene: TRBJ1-4; abundance: -; CDR3nt: TGTGCGTCAGGTCCAGGGGGCATCACGACTAATGAAAAACTGTTTTTT; CDR3aa: CASGPGGITTNEKLFF
v_gene: TRBV30; d_gene: -; j_gene: TRBJ2-7; abundance: -; CDR3nt: TGTGCCTGGGTCCTAAGGGGATCCTACGAGCAGTACTTC; CDR3aa: CAWVLRGSYEQYF
v_gene: TRBV7-3; d_gene: -; j_gene: TRBJ2-1; abundance: -; CDR3nt: TGTGCCAGCAGCTTACGGTCGGCGCGGCAGCTTTACAATGAGCAGTTCTTC; CDR3aa: CASSLRSARQLYNEQFF
v_gene: TRBV28; d_gene: -; j_gene: TRBJ1-1; abundance: few; CDR3nt: TGTGCCAGCAGCACCACTCCAGGGAACACTGAAGCTTTCTTT; CDR3aa: CASSTTPGNTEAFF
v_gene: TRBV6-5; d_gene: TRBD2; j_gene: TRBJ2-7; abundance: -; CDR3nt: TGTGCCAGCAGTTCTAACGGGCGGGGGGGGCGCTACGAGCAGTACTTC; CDR3aa: CASSSNGRGGRYEQYF
v_gene: TRBV4-3; d_gene: -; j_gene: TRBJ1-2; abundance: few; CDR3nt: TGCGCCAGCAGCCAAGACCAGGTGCTTAACTATGGCTACACCTTC; CDR3aa: CASSQDQVLNYGYTF
v_gene: TRBV5-1; d_gene: TRBD2; j_gene: TRBJ2-3; abundance: -; CDR3nt: TGCGCCAACTGGACTAGCGTCCCAGATACGCAGTATTTT; CDR3aa: CANWTSVPDTQYF
v_gene: TRBV19; d_gene: TRBD2; j_gene: TRBJ2-3; abundance: -; CDR3nt: TGTGCCAGCGGGAAGCGGGAAACAGATACGCAGTATTTT; CDR3aa: CASGKRETDTQYF
v_gene: TRBV10-2; d_gene: -; j_gene: TRBJ1-5; abundance: -; CDR3nt: TGCGCCAGCAGCAGGGGCCCCAATCAGCCCCAGCATTTT; CDR3aa: CASSRGPNQPQHF
v_gene: TRBV2; d_gene: -; j_gene: TRBJ1-5; abundance: -; CDR3nt: TGTGCCAGCAGTGTAGGGCAGGGGAATCAGCCCCAGCATTTT; CDR3aa: CASSVGQGNQPQHF
v_gene: TRBV9; d_gene: TRBD1; j_gene: TRBJ1-2; abundance: -; CDR3nt: TGTGCCAGCAGCGTTGGGACAGGAATCTATGGCTACACCTTC; CDR3aa: CASSVGTGIYGYTF
v_gene: TRBV28; d_gene: -; j_gene: TRBJ1-2; abundance: -; CDR3nt: TGTGCCAGCAGTATGGCAAGCTATGGCTACACCTTC; CDR3aa: CASSMASYGYTF
v_gene: TRBV6-6; d_gene: TRBD1; j_gene: TRBJ1-2; abundance: -; CDR3nt: TGTGCCGGCAGTCGACAGGGAGACCCCTATGGCTACACCTTC; CDR3aa: CAGSRQGDPYGYTF
v_gene: TRBV10-3; d_gene: -; j_gene: TRBJ2-7; abundance: -; CDR3nt: TGTGCCATCAGCATAGAGAACTCCTACGAGCAGTACTTC; CDR3aa: CAISIENSYEQYF
v_gene: TRBV28; d_gene: TRBD1; j_gene: TRBJ1-4; abundance: -; CDR3nt: TGTGCCAGCAGTTTATCCGGGACAGGGTATGAAAAACTGTTTTTT; CDR3aa: CASSLSGTGYEKLFF
v_gene: TRBV4-1; d_gene: -; j_gene: TRBJ2-5; abundance: -; CDR3nt: TGCGCCAGCAGCCAAGTGTCTCTCGGCGGCAACACGCAAGAGACCCAGTACTTC; CDR3aa: CASSQVSLGGNTQETQYF
v_gene: TRBV7-9; d_gene: -; j_gene: TRBJ1-1; abundance: -; CDR3nt: TGTGCCAGCAGCCTCTCCGGGGGAGTTGGGACTGAAGCTTTCTTT; CDR3aa: CASSLSGGVGTEAFF
v_gene: TRBV7-9; d_gene: TRBD2; j_gene: TRBJ2-7; abundance: -; CDR3nt: TGTGCCAGCAGCTTAGCGCCCGGGACTAGCGGGAGTGCCAACGAGCAGTACTTC; CDR3aa: CASSLAPGTSGSANEQYF
v_gene: TRBV28; d_gene: -; j_gene: TRBJ1-5; abundance: -; CDR3nt: TGTGCCAGCAGTTTGCCCGACAGAACCATCTATAGCAATCAGCCCCAGCATTTT; CDR3aa: CASSLPDRTIYSNQPQHF
v_gene: TRBV10-1; d_gene: -; j_gene: TRBJ2-2; abundance: -; CDR3nt: TGCGCCAGCAGTCCAGCGGGTGCGAACACCGGGGAGCTGTTTTTT; CDR3aa: CASSPAGANTGELFF
v_gene: TRBV9; d_gene: TRBD1; j_gene: TRBJ2-1; abundance: -; CDR3nt: TGTGCCAGCAGCCCTGACAGGGGCCGGGATGAGCAGTTCTTC; CDR3aa: CASSPDRGRDEQFF
v_gene: TRBV7-8; d_gene: -; j_gene: TRBJ2-2; abundance: -; CDR3nt: TGTGCCAGCAGCTGGAGACCCCCCGTGCAGGGCGGGGAGCTGTTTTTT; CDR3aa: CASSWRPPVQGGELFF
v_gene: TRBV30; d_gene: -; j_gene: TRBJ2-7; abundance: -; CDR3nt: TGTGCCTGGAGTAACAGTTTTGGGCAGGGATCGGTTGAGCAGTACTTC; CDR3aa: CAWSNSFGQGSVEQYF
v_gene: TRBV4-2; d_gene: -; j_gene: TRBJ2-7; abundance: -; CDR3nt: TGTGCCAGCAGCCAAGTCGGACTTATCGGCTACGAGCAGTACTTC; CDR3aa: CASSQVGLIGYEQYF
v_gene: TRBV5-1; d_gene: -; j_gene: TRBJ2-1; abundance: -; CDR3nt: TGCGCCACCAAACTAGAGCGTGGAACCTACAATGAGCAGTTCTTC; CDR3aa: CATKLERGTYNEQFF
v_gene: TRBV5-1; d_gene: TRBD2; j_gene: TRBJ2-1; abundance: -; CDR3nt: TGCGCCAGCAGCCAGGGACTAGCGACCGATGAGCAGTTCTTC; CDR3aa: CASSQGLATDEQFF
v_gene: TRBV5-1; d_gene: TRBD2; j_gene: TRBJ2-5; abundance: few; CDR3nt: TGCGCCAGCAGCTTGGCGGGAGGGCAAGAGACCCAGTACTTC; CDR3aa: CASSLAGGQETQYF
v_gene: TRBV20-1; d_gene: -; j_gene: TRBJ2-5; abundance: -; CDR3nt: TGCAGTGTTTCACAAGAGACCCAGTACTTC; CDR3aa: CSVSQETQYF
v_gene: TRBV29-1; d_gene: TRBD2; j_gene: TRBJ2-3; abundance: -; CDR3nt: TGCAGCGTGGTAGCGGGAGGGCCTGGAGATACGCAGTATTTT; CDR3aa: CSVVAGGPGDTQYF
v_gene: TRBV7-9; d_gene: -; j_gene: TRBJ1-2; abundance: -; CDR3nt: TGTGCCAGCAGCAACATTGCGGGGAGGGCTAACTATGGCTACACCTTC; CDR3aa: CASSNIAGRANYGYTF
v_gene: TRBV27; d_gene: -; j_gene: TRBJ1-5; abundance: -; CDR3nt: TGTGCCAGCAGTTTCAGGGCGAACAATCAGCCCCAGCATTTT; CDR3aa: CASSFRANNQPQHF
v_gene: TRBV7-9; d_gene: TRBD2; j_gene: TRBJ2-2; abundance: -; CDR3nt: TGTGCCAGCAGCCCTATCGGACTAGCGGGAGGCGCGCAGGGCGGGGAGCTGTTTTTT; CDR3aa: CASSPIGLAGGAQGGELFF